Sequencing of this T cell receptor (beta chain) was carried out in a study of blood T cell repertoires in COVID-19. Across the whole study: PBMCs, B-cell-depleted T cells, or T cells were the source of the cDNA or gDNA that made up the material.

Enrolment of Seattle patients took place during active infection, and they were followed longitudinally. Germline V gene lookup returns CDR1 SGHAT and CDR2 FQNNGV. The CDR3 has 14 residues. Between the trimmed V and J ends, which lost 7 bases and 3 bases, there was a span of 15 bases. TCRdb's copy holds only in-frame clones and misses some; the assay was immunoSEQ multiplex PCR. The repertoire includes 200,000 to 250,000 clones, about 90% of them detected once, and less than 3% sits in the top ten. The sequence derives from a man aged 30-40 years with COVID-19, enrolled during active disease. The sequencing input was peripheral blood. The chain combines TRBV11-2 with TRBJ1-1; perhaps TRBD1 as D (5 bases). The CDR3 is CASKGRTGDTEAFF. The CDR3 DNA reads as TGTGCCAGCAAAGGCAGAACGGGGGACACTGAAGCTTTCTTT.